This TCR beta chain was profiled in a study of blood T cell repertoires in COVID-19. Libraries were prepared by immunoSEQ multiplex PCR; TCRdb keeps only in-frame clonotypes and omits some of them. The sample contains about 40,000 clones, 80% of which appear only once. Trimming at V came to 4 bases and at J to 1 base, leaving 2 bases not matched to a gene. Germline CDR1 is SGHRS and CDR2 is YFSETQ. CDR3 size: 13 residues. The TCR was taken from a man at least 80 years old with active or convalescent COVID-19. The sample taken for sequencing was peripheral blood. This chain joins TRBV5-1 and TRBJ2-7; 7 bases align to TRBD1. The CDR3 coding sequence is TGCGCCAGCAGCGGGGGACAGTCCTACGAGCAGTACTTC. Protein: CASSGGQSYEQYF.